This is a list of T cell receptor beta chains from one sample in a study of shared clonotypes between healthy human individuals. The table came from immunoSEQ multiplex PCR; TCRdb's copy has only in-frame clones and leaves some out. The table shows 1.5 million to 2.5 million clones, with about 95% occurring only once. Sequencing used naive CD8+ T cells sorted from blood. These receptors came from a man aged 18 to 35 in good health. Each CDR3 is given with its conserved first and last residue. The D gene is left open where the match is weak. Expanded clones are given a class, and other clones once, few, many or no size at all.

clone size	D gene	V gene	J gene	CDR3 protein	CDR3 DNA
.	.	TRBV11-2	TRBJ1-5	CASSLEGGRPGQPQHF	TGTGCCAGCAGCTTAGAAGGCGGACGCCCAGGTCAGCCCCAGCATTTT
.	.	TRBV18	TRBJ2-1	CASSPTKARDEQFF	TGTGCCAGCTCACCGACGAAAGCCAGGGATGAGCAGTTCTTC
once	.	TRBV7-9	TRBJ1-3	CASSSVRLPSGNTIYF	TGTGCCAGCAGCTCGGTCAGATTGCCCTCTGGAAACACCATATATTTT
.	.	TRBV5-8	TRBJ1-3	CASSLAGDGNTIYF	TGCGCCAGCAGCTTGGCGGGGGACGGAAACACCATATATTTT
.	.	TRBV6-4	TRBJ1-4	CASMAWIIGEKLFF	TGTGCCAGCATGGCGTGGATTATTGGGGAAAAACTGTTTTTT
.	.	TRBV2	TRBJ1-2	CASSEGGGAGYGYTF	TGTGCCAGCAGTGAAGGTGGAGGGGCGGGCTATGGCTACACCTTC
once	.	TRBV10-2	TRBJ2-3	CASSEFTDTQYF	TGCGCCAGCAGTGAGTTCACAGATACGCAGTATTTT
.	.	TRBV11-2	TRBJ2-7	CASSLATGTQSEQYF	TGTGCCAGCAGCTTAGCGACCGGGACTCAATCCGAGCAGTACTTC
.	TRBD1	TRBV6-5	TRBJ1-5	CASSQDRVGQPQHF	TGTGCCAGCAGTCAAGACAGGGTGGGTCAGCCCCAGCATTTT
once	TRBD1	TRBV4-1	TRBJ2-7	CASSQTRTGGRYEQYF	TGCGCCAGCAGCCAAACGAGGACAGGGGGCAGGTACGAGCAGTACTTC
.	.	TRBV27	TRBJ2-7	CASRPTGDRLYEQYF	TGTGCCAGCAGACCTACCGGCGACAGGCTCTACGAGCAGTACTTC
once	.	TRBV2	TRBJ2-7	CASMAPSYEQYF	TGTGCCAGCATGGCTCCCTCCTACGAGCAGTACTTC
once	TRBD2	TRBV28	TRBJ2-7	CASRNSGGYEQYF	TGTGCCAGCAGAAATAGCGGGGGGTACGAGCAGTACTTC
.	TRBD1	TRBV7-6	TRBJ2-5	CASSPGQGYQETQYF	TGTGCTAGCAGTCCGGGACAGGGGTACCAAGAGACCCAGTACTTC
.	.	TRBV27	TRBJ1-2	CASSLTGTAVSPYGYTF	TGTGCCAGCAGTCTAACCGGGACCGCGGTCTCTCCCTATGGCTACACCTTC
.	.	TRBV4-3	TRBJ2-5	CASSQDQGREETQYF	TGCGCCAGCAGCCAAGACCAGGGGCGGGAAGAGACCCAGTACTTC
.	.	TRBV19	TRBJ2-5	CASSPVVTETQYF	TGTGCCAGTAGTCCGGTAGTGACAGAGACCCAGTACTTC
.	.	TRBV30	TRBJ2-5	CAWSMGEQETQYF	TGTGCCTGGAGTATGGGTGAACAAGAGACCCAGTACTTC
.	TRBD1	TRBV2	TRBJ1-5	CASSQDRGLYQPQHF	TGTGCCAGCAGTCAGGACAGGGGTCTGTATCAGCCCCAGCATTTT
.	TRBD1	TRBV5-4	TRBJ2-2	CATIQGVDTGELFF	TGTGCCACCATACAGGGGGTCGACACCGGGGAGCTGTTTTTT
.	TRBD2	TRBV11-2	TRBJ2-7	CASSLDLGLAGIYEQYF	TGTGCCAGCAGCTTAGACTTAGGACTAGCGGGGATCTACGAGCAGTACTTC
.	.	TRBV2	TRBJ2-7	CASSDPRSGAVSYEQYF	TGTGCCAGCAGTGATCCCAGGTCGGGGGCTGTATCCTACGAGCAGTACTTC
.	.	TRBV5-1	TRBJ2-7	CASSLSIGMGAYEQYF	TGCGCCAGCAGCTTGTCGATTGGGATGGGGGCCTACGAGCAGTACTTC
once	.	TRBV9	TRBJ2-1	CASSAPSHNEQFF	TGTGCCAGCAGCGCTCCCTCTCACAATGAGCAGTTCTTC
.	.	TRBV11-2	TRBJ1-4	CASSLGPGPNEKLFF	TGTGCCAGCAGCTTAGGGCCAGGGCCTAATGAAAAACTGTTTTTT
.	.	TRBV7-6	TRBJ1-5	CASSPFVGIGNQPQHF	TGTGCCAGCAGCCCGTTCGTAGGTATAGGTAATCAGCCCCAGCATTTT
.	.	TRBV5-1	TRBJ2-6	CASSFDPSGANVLTF	TGCGCCAGCAGCTTCGACCCCTCTGGGGCCAACGTCCTGACTTTC
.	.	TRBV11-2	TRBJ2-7	CASGDTGRTTYEQYF	TGTGCCAGCGGAGACACAGGGCGAACTACCTACGAGCAGTACTTC
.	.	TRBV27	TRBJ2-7	CASSLKGGAAYEQYF	TGTGCCAGCAGTTTAAAAGGGGGGGCGGCCTACGAGCAGTACTTC
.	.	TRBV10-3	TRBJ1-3	CASTKPGSGNTIYF	TGTGCCAGTACCAAGCCGGGCTCTGGAAACACCATATATTTT
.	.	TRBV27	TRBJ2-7	CASSFTSNYEQYF	TGTGCCAGCAGTTTTACTAGCAACTACGAGCAGTACTTC
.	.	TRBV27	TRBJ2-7	CASSLLGGGSSYEQYF	TGTGCCAGCAGTTTACTTGGTGGAGGGAGCTCCTACGAGCAGTACTTC
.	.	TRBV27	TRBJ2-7	CASSLIVGGYEQYF	TGTGCCAGCAGTTTAATTGTAGGGGGCTACGAGCAGTACTTC
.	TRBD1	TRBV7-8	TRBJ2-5	CASRHRQGSRETQYF	TGTGCCAGCAGACATCGACAGGGATCGCGCGAGACCCAGTACTTC
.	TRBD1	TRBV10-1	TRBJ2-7	CASSLGTGGPYEQYF	TGCGCCAGCAGCCTTGGGACAGGGGGACCCTACGAGCAGTACTTC
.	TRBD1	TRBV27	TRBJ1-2	CASSGSDRRFYGYTF	TGTGCCAGCAGTGGCTCGGACAGGAGATTCTATGGCTACACCTTC
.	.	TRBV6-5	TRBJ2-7	CASSWTETYEQYF	TGTGCCAGCAGTTGGACCGAAACCTACGAGCAGTACTTC
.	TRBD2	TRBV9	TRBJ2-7	CASSVSSGPYEQYF	TGTGCCAGCAGCGTATCTAGCGGTCCCTACGAGCAGTACTTC
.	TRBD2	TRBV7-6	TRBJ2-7	CASSFTTSGPYEQYF	TGTGCCAGCAGTTTTACCACTAGCGGGCCCTACGAGCAGTACTTC
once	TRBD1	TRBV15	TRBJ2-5	CATSWRAGGAETQYF	TGTGCCACCAGCTGGCGGGCAGGGGGCGCAGAGACCCAGTACTTC
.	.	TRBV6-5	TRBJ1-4	CASSPQGSQEKLFF	TGTGCCAGCAGTCCCCAGGGGAGTCAGGAAAAACTGTTTTTT
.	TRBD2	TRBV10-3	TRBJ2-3	CAISGDPGRGTDTQYF	TGTGCCATCAGTGGGGACCCCGGGAGGGGGACAGATACGCAGTATTTT
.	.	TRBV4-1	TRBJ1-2	CASSHGLNYGYTF	TGCGCCAGCAGCCATGGACTGAACTATGGCTACACCTTC
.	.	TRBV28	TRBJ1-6	CASSLGTSSSPLHF	TGTGCCAGCAGTTTGGGGACTTCATCCTCACCCCTCCACTTT
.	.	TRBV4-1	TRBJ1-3	CASSLAGEGSGNTIYF	TGCGCCAGCAGTTTGGCTGGTGAGGGCTCTGGAAACACCATATATTTT
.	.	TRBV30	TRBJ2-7	CAWSQGGEQYF	TGTGCCTGGAGTCAGGGGGGCGAGCAGTACTTC
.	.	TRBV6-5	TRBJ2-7	CASSPDGVSTEQYF	TGTGCCAGCAGTCCGGACGGGGTGAGCACCGAGCAGTACTTC
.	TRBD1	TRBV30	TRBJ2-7	CACLVDRGYEQYF	TGTGCCTGCCTAGTGGACAGGGGTTACGAGCAGTACTTC
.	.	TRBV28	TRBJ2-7	CASSFLESNEQYF	TGTGCCAGCAGTTTCCTAGAATCTAACGAGCAGTACTTC